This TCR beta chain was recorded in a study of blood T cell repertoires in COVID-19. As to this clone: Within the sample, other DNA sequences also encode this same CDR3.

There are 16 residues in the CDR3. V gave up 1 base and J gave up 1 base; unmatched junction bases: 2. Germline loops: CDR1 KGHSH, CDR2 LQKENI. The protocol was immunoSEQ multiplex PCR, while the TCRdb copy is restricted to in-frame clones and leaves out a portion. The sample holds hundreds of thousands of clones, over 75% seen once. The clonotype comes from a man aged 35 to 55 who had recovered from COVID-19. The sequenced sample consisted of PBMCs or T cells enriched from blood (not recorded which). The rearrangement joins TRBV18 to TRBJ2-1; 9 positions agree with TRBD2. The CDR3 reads CASSPQTSGSYNEQFF. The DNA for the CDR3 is TGTGCCAGCTCACCACAGACTAGCGGATCCTACAATGAGCAGTTCTTC.